This T cell receptor beta chain was observed in a study of yellow fever vaccine responses in identical twins. Study-wide results and caveats: Vaccine-induced T cell responses in twins were reportedly observed to appear partly convergent, partly personalized.

TCRdb re-called the RT-PCR reads with MiXCR, one entry per CDR3 protein. The sample holds under 20,000 distinct CDR3 sequences; over 65% are singletons and the top ten take about 2.4%. Worth noting for this clonotype: Its specificity is not known.

Specimen: T cells from blood (PBMCs), unsorted or a sorted subset (not recorded which), collected before or after yellow fever vaccination (not recorded which). This receptor was obtained from a young woman who received the yellow fever vaccine.

The CDR3 coding sequence is TGCGCCAGCAGAAGGACTAGCGGGAGCAATGAGCAGTTCTTC. Amino acid sequence: CASRRTSGSNEQFF. The V and J genes are TRBV5-1 and TRBJ2-1, with 13 bases that match TRBD2. V shed 5 bases, J shed 6 bases, and the junction held 2 bases outside the gene matches. This CDR3 has 14 amino acids. The germline CDR1 and CDR2 sequences are SGHRS and YFSETQ.